This T cell receptor beta chain is from a study of blood T cell repertoires in COVID-19. TCRdb's copy holds only in-frame clones and misses some; the assay was immunoSEQ multiplex PCR. The sample lists about 110,000 clones; 80% to 90% were seen once. Germline CDR1 is SQVTM and CDR2 is ANQGSEA. Trimming removed 4 bases from V and 0 bases from J, with 9 bases in between. The CDR3 covers 13 residues. The chain recombines TRBV29-1 with TRBJ2-5, with D maybe TRBD2 (5 bases). The sequence was obtained from a man in his forties or fifties with active or convalescent COVID-19. The sequenced sample was peripheral blood. The DNA of the CDR3 is TGCAGCGTTGTGGGAGTTTACCAAGAGACCCAGTACTTC. Its translation: CSVVGVYQETQYF.